These T cell receptor beta chains were read from a single sample in a study of blood T cell repertoires in COVID-19. Some clones are missing from TCRdb's copy, which holds only in-frame ones; the method was immunoSEQ multiplex PCR. In the table there are about 45,000 clones, about four fifths of which are singletons. The specimen was peripheral blood. All receptors derive from a human donor in a cohort sampled during active COVID-19. Both conserved end residues are part of each CDR3. A D gene is named only where the DNA matches it firmly. Some rows have no size entry. The others give once, few or many, or a class for an expanded clone.

cdr3_aa: CASRSSGVDEQFF; cdr3_nt: TGTGCCAGCAGGTCCTCAGGGGTGGATGAGCAGTTCTTC; j_call: TRBJ2-1; d_call: NA; v_call: TRBV6-5; clone_size: few
cdr3_aa: CASSPPTGRGNYGYTF; cdr3_nt: TGTGCCAGCAGCCCCCCAACGGGGAGGGGAAACTATGGCTACACCTTC; j_call: TRBJ1-2; d_call: NA; v_call: TRBV5-4; clone_size: few
cdr3_aa: CASSGASGSGELFF; cdr3_nt: TGTGCCAGTAGTGGGGCTAGCGGCTCCGGGGAGCTGTTTTTT; j_call: TRBJ2-2; d_call: TRBD2; v_call: TRBV19; clone_size: NA
cdr3_aa: CASSLAGGVTEAFF; cdr3_nt: TGTGCCAGCAGTTTGGCGGGGGGGGTCACTGAAGCTTTCTTT; j_call: TRBJ1-1; d_call: NA; v_call: TRBV27; clone_size: NA
cdr3_aa: CASSLSLGGHNEQFF; cdr3_nt: TGTGCCAGCAGCTTAAGCCTAGGGGGCCACAATGAGCAGTTCTTC; j_call: TRBJ2-1; d_call: TRBD1; v_call: TRBV7-2; clone_size: NA
cdr3_aa: CASSTSTGYGYTF; cdr3_nt: TGTGCCAGCAGTACATCGACAGGATATGGCTACACCTTC; j_call: TRBJ1-2; d_call: NA; v_call: TRBV12-3/TRBV12-4; clone_size: NA
cdr3_aa: CASSSRTSGSTDTQYF; cdr3_nt: TGCGCCAGCAGCTCTCGGACTAGCGGGAGCACAGATACGCAGTATTTT; j_call: TRBJ2-3; d_call: TRBD2; v_call: TRBV5-1; clone_size: NA
cdr3_aa: CASSATGNTEAFF; cdr3_nt: TGTGCCAGTAGTGCCACAGGGAACACTGAAGCTTTCTTT; j_call: TRBJ1-1; d_call: NA; v_call: TRBV19; clone_size: few
cdr3_aa: CASSSGLAGRNIQYF; cdr3_nt: TGTGCCAGCAGCTCGGGACTAGCGGGGAGAAACATTCAGTACTTC; j_call: TRBJ2-4; d_call: TRBD2; v_call: TRBV11-2; clone_size: NA
cdr3_aa: CASSEWAQGASYEQYF; cdr3_nt: TGTGCCAGCAGTGAATGGGCACAGGGAGCTTCCTACGAGCAGTACTTC; j_call: TRBJ2-7; d_call: NA; v_call: TRBV6-1; clone_size: NA
cdr3_aa: CASISTGRKLFF; cdr3_nt: TGTGCCAGCATCTCGACAGGGAGGAAACTGTTTTTT; j_call: TRBJ1-4; d_call: TRBD1; v_call: TRBV6-5; clone_size: NA
cdr3_aa: CATSASGNTGELFF; cdr3_nt: TGTGCCACCAGTGCGTCGGGGAACACCGGGGAGCTGTTTTTT; j_call: TRBJ2-2; d_call: NA; v_call: TRBV24-1; clone_size: once
cdr3_aa: CASRQGQGRAFSSGANVLTF; cdr3_nt: TGCGCCAGCAGACAGGGACAGGGTCGTGCGTTTAGCTCTGGGGCCAACGTCCTGACTTTC; j_call: TRBJ2-6; d_call: TRBD1; v_call: TRBV5-1; clone_size: NA
cdr3_aa: CASSYYGRGTDTQYF; cdr3_nt: TGTGCCAGCAGTTACTACGGGAGGGGCACAGATACGCAGTATTTT; j_call: TRBJ2-3; d_call: TRBD2; v_call: TRBV6-5; clone_size: once
cdr3_aa: CATHGRGWAFF; cdr3_nt: TGTGCCACGCACGGGAGGGGATGGGCTTTCTTT; j_call: TRBJ1-1; d_call: NA; v_call: TRBV19; clone_size: NA
cdr3_aa: CASSPGQINEKLFF; cdr3_nt: TGCGCCAGCAGCCCGGGACAGATTAATGAAAAACTGTTTTTT; j_call: TRBJ1-4; d_call: TRBD1; v_call: TRBV4-1; clone_size: NA
cdr3_aa: CASRTGETQYF; cdr3_nt: TGCGCCAGCAGGACAGGGGAGACCCAGTACTTC; j_call: TRBJ2-5; d_call: TRBD1; v_call: TRBV5-1; clone_size: NA
cdr3_aa: CASSRGPGEQYF; cdr3_nt: TGTGCCAGCAGCAGAGGGCCCGGGGAGCAGTACTTC; j_call: TRBJ2-7; d_call: NA; v_call: TRBV3-1/TRBV3-2; clone_size: NA
cdr3_aa: CASSEGQNNEQFF; cdr3_nt: TGTGCCAGCAGCGAGGGACAGAACAATGAGCAGTTCTTC; j_call: TRBJ2-1; d_call: TRBD1; v_call: TRBV7-2; clone_size: NA
cdr3_aa: CAIRRGQGPPGANVLTF; cdr3_nt: TGTGCCATCAGGAGGGGACAGGGCCCCCCTGGGGCCAACGTCCTGACTTTC; j_call: TRBJ2-6; d_call: TRBD1; v_call: TRBV10-3; clone_size: NA
cdr3_aa: CASSIRGGRGRDEQFF; cdr3_nt: TGTGCCAGTAGTATAAGAGGAGGAAGGGGGCGGGATGAGCAGTTCTTC; j_call: TRBJ2-1; d_call: TRBD1; v_call: TRBV19; clone_size: NA
cdr3_aa: CASSAPSSGSYNEQFF; cdr3_nt: TGTGCCAGCAGTGCACCCTCTAGCGGCAGCTACAATGAGCAGTTCTTC; j_call: TRBJ2-1; d_call: TRBD2; v_call: TRBV28; clone_size: few
cdr3_aa: CASSQGLAGDQIGELFF; cdr3_nt: TGCGCCAGCAGCCAAGGTCTAGCGGGAGATCAGATAGGGGAGCTGTTTTTT; j_call: TRBJ2-2; d_call: TRBD2; v_call: TRBV4-3; clone_size: NA
cdr3_aa: CASNRELAGNEQFF; cdr3_nt: TGTGCCAGTAATAGGGAACTAGCGGGAAATGAGCAGTTCTTC; j_call: TRBJ2-1; d_call: TRBD2; v_call: TRBV19; clone_size: NA
cdr3_aa: CASSLTSTSGRGGQETQYF; cdr3_nt: TGTGCCAGCAGTTTAACCTCGACTAGCGGGAGGGGGGGGCAAGAGACCCAGTACTTC; j_call: TRBJ2-5; d_call: TRBD2; v_call: TRBV28; clone_size: NA
cdr3_aa: CASSPLVARSYEQYF; cdr3_nt: TGTGCCAGCAGTCCCCTGGTGGCCAGGTCCTACGAGCAGTACTTC; j_call: TRBJ2-7; d_call: NA; v_call: TRBV6-4; clone_size: NA
cdr3_aa: CASSVGAGRGEQFF; cdr3_nt: TGTGCCAGCAGCGTCGGGGCGGGAAGGGGTGAGCAGTTCTTC; j_call: TRBJ2-1; d_call: NA; v_call: TRBV9; clone_size: NA
cdr3_aa: CASKEAGGYNEQFF; cdr3_nt: TGTGCCAGCAAGGAGGCGGGAGGTTACAATGAGCAGTTCTTC; j_call: TRBJ2-1; d_call: TRBD2; v_call: TRBV7-9; clone_size: NA
cdr3_aa: CASSLAMTSGPYNEQFF; cdr3_nt: TGTGCCAGCAGCTTAGCCATGACTAGCGGTCCCTACAATGAGCAGTTCTTC; j_call: TRBJ2-1; d_call: TRBD2; v_call: TRBV7-2; clone_size: NA
cdr3_aa: CASSLGTPAYNEQFF; cdr3_nt: TGTGCCAGCAGTCTCGGGACTCCTGCCTACAATGAGCAGTTCTTC; j_call: TRBJ2-1; d_call: NA; v_call: TRBV6-5; clone_size: NA
cdr3_aa: CASSLEDRAGYTF; cdr3_nt: TGTGCCAGCAGTTTAGAAGACAGAGCTGGCTACACCTTC; j_call: TRBJ1-2; d_call: NA; v_call: TRBV12-3/TRBV12-4; clone_size: NA
cdr3_aa: CASTSRTPYEQYF; cdr3_nt: TGTGCCAGCACCTCGCGGACTCCGTACGAGCAGTACTTC; j_call: TRBJ2-7; d_call: NA; v_call: TRBV6-5; clone_size: NA
cdr3_aa: CASSYSTAGRTEAFF; cdr3_nt: TGTGCCAGCAGTTACTCGACGGCAGGCCGCACTGAAGCTTTCTTT; j_call: TRBJ1-1; d_call: NA; v_call: TRBV6-6; clone_size: NA
cdr3_aa: CAWGGQQNTEAFF; cdr3_nt: TGTGCCTGGGGAGGACAGCAGAACACTGAAGCTTTCTTT; j_call: TRBJ1-1; d_call: NA; v_call: TRBV30; clone_size: NA
cdr3_aa: CASSLNRDNTGELFF; cdr3_nt: TGTGCCAGCAGTTTAAACAGGGATAACACCGGGGAGCTGTTTTTT; j_call: TRBJ2-2; d_call: NA; v_call: TRBV27; clone_size: NA
cdr3_aa: CASSIHTGKSSYEQYF; cdr3_nt: TGTGCCAGCAGTATCCATACAGGGAAGAGCTCCTACGAGCAGTACTTC; j_call: TRBJ2-7; d_call: NA; v_call: TRBV27; clone_size: NA
cdr3_aa: CASREGGSDTQYF; cdr3_nt: TGTGCCAGCCGGGAGGGAGGGAGCGATACGCAGTATTTT; j_call: TRBJ2-3; d_call: TRBD2; v_call: TRBV7-6; clone_size: NA
cdr3_aa: CASSLGVGSGIGEQYF; cdr3_nt: TGTGCCAGCAGCTTAGGCGTAGGTAGCGGGATAGGAGAGCAGTACTTC; j_call: TRBJ2-7; d_call: TRBD2; v_call: TRBV7-6; clone_size: NA
cdr3_aa: CASSQVSQGGLGETQYF; cdr3_nt: TGCGCCAGCAGCCAAGTGTCACAGGGTGGACTCGGAGAGACCCAGTACTTC; j_call: TRBJ2-5; d_call: NA; v_call: TRBV4-1; clone_size: NA
cdr3_aa: CATSDIQGFDTGELFF; cdr3_nt: TGTGCCACCAGTGATATACAGGGGTTCGACACCGGGGAGCTGTTTTTT; j_call: TRBJ2-2; d_call: TRBD1; v_call: TRBV24-1; clone_size: NA
cdr3_aa: CASSADSYNEQFF; cdr3_nt: TGTGCCAGCTCGGCGGACTCCTACAATGAGCAGTTCTTC; j_call: TRBJ2-1; d_call: NA; v_call: TRBV2; clone_size: NA
cdr3_aa: CASSVEGGRYNEQFF; cdr3_nt: TGTGCCAGCAGCGTAGAAGGCGGGAGATACAATGAGCAGTTCTTC; j_call: TRBJ2-1; d_call: TRBD2; v_call: TRBV9; clone_size: NA
cdr3_aa: CSTQGGRERGYNEQFF; cdr3_nt: TGCAGCACCCAAGGAGGTCGGGAGAGGGGCTACAATGAGCAGTTCTTC; j_call: TRBJ2-1; d_call: NA; v_call: TRBV29-1; clone_size: NA
cdr3_aa: CASTIGGTYEQYF; cdr3_nt: TGTGCCAGCACTATCGGGGGTACCTACGAGCAGTACTTC; j_call: TRBJ2-7; d_call: NA; v_call: TRBV28; clone_size: NA
cdr3_aa: CASTDIGQGAGGYGYTF; cdr3_nt: TGTGCCAGTACGGATATTGGACAGGGGGCCGGTGGCTATGGCTACACCTTC; j_call: TRBJ1-2; d_call: TRBD1; v_call: TRBV19; clone_size: once
cdr3_aa: CASRMTGWSHEQYF; cdr3_nt: TGTGCCAGCAGGATGACAGGGTGGAGCCACGAGCAGTACTTC; j_call: TRBJ2-7; d_call: TRBD1; v_call: TRBV6-5; clone_size: NA
cdr3_aa: CSASFGGRTEAFF; cdr3_nt: TGCAGTGCTAGTTTCGGGGGGCGAACTGAAGCTTTCTTT; j_call: TRBJ1-1; d_call: NA; v_call: TRBV20-1; clone_size: NA
cdr3_aa: CASSLTGGADTQYF; cdr3_nt: TGTGCCAGCAGCTTGACGGGAGGGGCAGATACGCAGTATTTT; j_call: TRBJ2-3; d_call: TRBD2; v_call: TRBV11-3; clone_size: NA
cdr3_aa: CASSSGTPYTEAFF; cdr3_nt: TGCGCCAGCAGCTCCGGGACACCCTACACTGAAGCTTTCTTT; j_call: TRBJ1-1; d_call: NA; v_call: TRBV5-1; clone_size: NA
cdr3_aa: CAWSVGGVSEAFF; cdr3_nt: TGTGCCTGGAGTGTCGGGGGGGTTAGTGAAGCTTTCTTT; j_call: TRBJ1-1; d_call: NA; v_call: TRBV30; clone_size: NA
cdr3_aa: CASSGIPGQSTDTQYF; cdr3_nt: TGTGCCAGTAGTGGGATCCCGGGACAGAGCACAGATACGCAGTATTTT; j_call: TRBJ2-3; d_call: TRBD1; v_call: TRBV19; clone_size: NA
cdr3_aa: CASTDGTQQETQYF; cdr3_nt: TGTGCCAGCACCGACGGGACACAGCAAGAGACCCAGTACTTC; j_call: TRBJ2-5; d_call: NA; v_call: TRBV6-5; clone_size: NA
cdr3_aa: CASSTQREGPKFF; cdr3_nt: TGTGCCAGTAGTACCCAGCGGGAGGGCCCAAAGTTCTTC; j_call: TRBJ2-1; d_call: TRBD2; v_call: TRBV19; clone_size: NA
cdr3_aa: CASSQGDRDGDTQYF; cdr3_nt: TGTGCCAGCAGCCAGGGGGACAGGGATGGAGATACGCAGTATTTT; j_call: TRBJ2-3; d_call: TRBD1; v_call: TRBV3-1/TRBV3-2; clone_size: NA
cdr3_aa: CSVGPGFNEQFF; cdr3_nt: TGCAGCGTTGGACCCGGGTTCAATGAGCAGTTCTTC; j_call: TRBJ2-1; d_call: NA; v_call: TRBV29-1; clone_size: NA
cdr3_aa: CASTLLWANQPQHF; cdr3_nt: TGTGCCAGTACGCTCCTCTGGGCCAATCAGCCCCAGCATTTT; j_call: TRBJ1-5; d_call: NA; v_call: TRBV19; clone_size: NA
cdr3_aa: CASSEQTEYNQPQHF; cdr3_nt: TGCGCCAGCAGTGAGCAAACAGAATACAATCAGCCCCAGCATTTT; j_call: TRBJ1-5; d_call: NA; v_call: TRBV10-1; clone_size: NA
cdr3_aa: CASSEGQNEKLFF; cdr3_nt: TGCGCCAGCAGCGAGGGACAGAATGAAAAACTGTTTTTT; j_call: TRBJ1-4; d_call: TRBD1; v_call: TRBV5-1; clone_size: NA
cdr3_aa: CASSFFAGQETQYF; cdr3_nt: TGTGCCAGCAGTTTCTTTGCGGGGCAAGAGACCCAGTACTTC; j_call: TRBJ2-5; d_call: NA; v_call: TRBV27; clone_size: NA